Shown below are 19 T cell receptor beta chains from a single sample sequenced in a study of CD8 T cells in ankylosing spondylitis. Study-level findings and limits: Blood of patients with ankylosing spondylitis appeared to be characterized by a TCR beta motif of eight highly homologous variants.

TCRdb re-called the 5' RACE reads through MiXCR, storing one row per CDR3 protein. Of roughly 450,000 distinct CDR3 sequences listed, roughly 26% are singletons. Antigen specificity for these receptors is unknown. Sequenced material: blood, either unsorted or a sorted T cell fraction (not recorded which). The receptor set was obtained from a male donor with ankylosing spondylitis.

The chain couples TRBV7-9 to TRBJ2-5; 14 positions match TRBD2. V was clipped by 5 bases and J by 5 bases; unmatched bases: 7. The germline V gene has CDR1 SEHNR and CDR2 FQNEAQ (reference sequence). The CDR3 spans 16 residues. CDR3 nucleotide sequence: TGTGCCAGCAGCCCTGGGACTAGCGGGAGTCCGGAGACCCAGTACTTC. As protein: CASSPGTSGSPETQYF. Using reference TRBV7-9 and TRBJ2-5 for the parts outside the CDR3, the full variable domain is DTGVSQNPRHKITKRGQNVTFRCDPISEHNRLYWYRQTLGQGPEFLTYFQNEAQLEKSRLLSDRFSAERPKGSFSTLEIQRTEQGDSAMYLCASSPGTSGSPETQYFGPGTRLLVL.

This clonotype was observed a handful of times. The chain uses TRBV7-2 and TRBJ2-5; the D gene is possibly TRBD1 (5 bases). Trimming pared 1 base from V and 1 base from J, leaving 7 bases between. Germline CDR1 reads SGHTA; CDR2 reads FQGNSA. The CDR3 extends over 14 amino acids. The CDR3 DNA is TGTGCCAGCAGCTTAGACAGGACCCAAGAGACCCAGTACTTC. Translating it yields CASSLDRTQETQYF.

The chain recombines TRBV20-1 with TRBJ1-2; 7 positions match TRBD1. The CDR3 sequence is 13 residues long. The J segment lost 0 bases and the V segment lost 5 bases, leaving 3 bases of the junction unmatched. Germline V gives CDR1 DFQATT, CDR2 SNEGSKA (reference sequence). The CDR3 loop is CSADREANYGYTF. Here the CDR3 DNA reads TGCAGTGCTGACAGGGAAGCTAACTATGGCTACACCTTC.

This clonotype has only a few counts. The chain combines TRBV3-1 with TRBJ2-1, with D tentatively TRBD2 (5 bases). CDR1 is LGHDT, CDR2 YNNKEL, per germline (reference sequence). V lost 1 base, J lost 5 bases, and 9 bases lay in between. The CDR3 contains 14 residues. CDR3 amino acids: CASSQGWTDNEQFF. The CDR3 bases are TGTGCCAGCAGCCAAGGCTGGACTGACAATGAGCAGTTCTTC.

This clonotype was observed a handful of times. The rearrangement links TRBV20-1 to TRBJ2-1; D possibly matches TRBD1 or TRBD2 (5 bases each). The CDR3 length is 13 residues. With 5 bases removed from V and 5 bases from J, the gap between germline ends came to 13 bases. CDR1 and CDR2 (germline): DFQATT, SNEGSKA (reference sequence). The CDR3 nucleotides are TGCAGTGCTCGAAGGGACGGCAACAATGAGCAGTTCTTC. It yields the protein CSARRDGNNEQFF.

This chain links TRBV5-1 with TRBJ1-5; TRBD1 might be the D (6 bases). V was shortened by 0 bases and J by 6 bases, with 13 bases between the two germline ends. This CDR3 region has 15 residues. Per the germline V gene, CDR1 is SGHRS and CDR2 is YFSETQ. CDR3 coding DNA: TGCGCCAGCAGCTTGGACGCAGGGGCGGCTCAGCCCCAGCATTTT. Its translation is CASSLDAGAAQPQHF.

This sequence joins TRBV29-1 and TRBJ1-1; D unclear. Germline loops: CDR1 SQVTM, CDR2 ANQGSEA. CDR3 length: 15 residues. Trimming took off 5 bases at V and 1 base at J, with 17 bases between the two ends. For the CDR3, the DNA is TGCAGCGTTATTGGGCCGGGATGGGGGAACACTGAAGCTTTCTTT. Encoded protein: CSVIGPGWGNTEAFF.

The chain carries TRBV15 and TRBJ1-2; a possible D gene is TRBD1 (5 bases). The germline V gene encodes CDR1 LNHNV and CDR2 YYDKDF (reference sequence). CDR3 size: 17 residues. V was shortened by 5 bases and J by 0 bases, with 19 bases between the two germline ends. DNA for the CDR3: TGTGCCACCAGCCAATTTCTGACAGCGACTGCTAACTATGGCTACACCTTC. Translation gives CATSQFLTATANYGYTF.

The genes are TRBV10-3 and TRBJ1-2, with D maybe TRBD1 (5 bases). Trimming removed 4 bases from V and 2 bases from J, with 23 bases in between. Germline V gives CDR1 ENHRY, CDR2 SYGVKD. The CDR3 has 18 residues. Written as DNA, the CDR3 is TGTGCCATCAGTGGGTCGCCGCAGTCGGGACGGGAGAACTATGGCTACACCTTC. Translated, it gives CAISGSPQSGRENYGYTF.

V and J are TRBV9 and TRBJ1-2, with D uncertain. V was trimmed by 3 bases and J by 5 bases, leaving 17 bases between them. The CDR3 runs 15 residues. From germline, CDR1 is SGDLS and CDR2 YYNGEE. DNA of the CDR3: TGTGCCAGCAGCGGAGGTTTCTCGGCGCTTTATGGCTACACCTTC. This codes for CASSGGFSALYGYTF.

This clonotype was observed a few times. V gene TRBV7-2 combines with J gene TRBJ2-7; D is uncertain. V was shortened by 1 base and J by 0 bases, with 10 bases between the two germline ends. Germline V gene data show CDR1 as SGHTA and CDR2 as FQGNSA. The CDR3 contains 15 residues. CDR3 in DNA: TGTGCCAGCAGCTTAGGGCGGCCTTCCTCCTACGAGCAGTACTTC. It translates to CASSLGRPSSYEQYF.

This clonotype was seen only a few times. The chain carries TRBV11-2 and TRBJ2-1; perhaps TRBD2 as D (6 bases). Looked up from germline, CDR1 is SGHAT and CDR2 is FQNNGV. V was pared by 2 bases and J by 0 bases, with 17 bases between. This CDR3 is built from 18 residues. The CDR3 here is CASSLKVGGYSSYNEQFF. The CDR3 DNA reads as TGTGCCAGCAGCTTAAAAGTTGGAGGGTATAGCTCCTACAATGAGCAGTTCTTC.

V gene TRBV13 combines with J gene TRBJ2-4; 9 positions match TRBD2. The CDR3 totals 17 residues. Germline V gives CDR1 PRHDT, CDR2 FYEKMQ (reference sequence). The ends lost 5 bases at V and 5 bases at J; junction bases unmatched: 13. CDR3 bases: TGTGCCAGCAGCCAACCCACCGGACTAGCGATCCAAAACATTCAGTACTTC. Translated, it gives CASSQPTGLAIQNIQYF.

The V call is TRBV5-1, the J call TRBJ2-5; D possibly corresponds to TRBD1 (5 bases). CDR1 and CDR2 from the germline V gene are SGHRS and YFSETQ. The V end was cut by 2 bases, the J end by 7 bases, with 18 bases between. The CDR3 runs 15 residues. The DNA for the CDR3 is TGCGCCAGCAGCTTAAGCTCCGGACCCCAGGGGACCCAGTACTTC. It yields the protein CASSLSSGPQGTQYF.

The CDR3 sequence: CASSTLLAEKRYEQFF. In nucleotides, the CDR3 is TGTGCCAGCAGCACACTACTAGCGGAAAAAAGGTATGAGCAGTTCTTC. The chain has TRBV11-2 and TRBJ2-1, with 8 bases fitting TRBD2. The germline V gene has CDR1 SGHAT and CDR2 FQNNGV. The CDR3 is made up of 16 amino acids. Germline trimming cut 5 bases from V and 8 bases from J; bases unmatched to any gene: 14.

The chain carries TRBV24-1 and TRBJ2-3, with D possibly TRBD2 on 6 matching bases. Per the germline V gene, CDR1 is KGHDR and CDR2 is SFDVKD. V was pared by 1 base and J by 7 bases, with 8 bases between. This CDR3 is 13 amino acids long. The CDR3 nucleotides are TGTGCCACCAGTGATTTCCGGGGGAATACGCAGTATTTT. Translation gives CATSDFRGNTQYF.

The genes are TRBV6-1 and TRBJ1-6, with D unclear. Germline assignment: CDR1 MNHNS and CDR2 SASEGT. Trimming cost V 6 bases and J 5 bases, with 14 bases left between them. The CDR3 consists of 15 residues. For the CDR3, the DNA is TGTGCCAGCAGAAACCGTCAGGAGGATAATTCACCCCTCCACTTT. Amino acids: CASRNRQEDNSPLHF.

This clonotype has a handful of counts. CDR3 in DNA: TGTGCCAGCAGCCCCACAGGGAATGAAAAACTGTTTTTT. Translation gives CASSPTGNEKLFF. The V call is TRBV5-5, the J call TRBJ1-4; D is perhaps TRBD1 (6 bases). The germline gives CDR1 SGHKS, CDR2 YYEKEE (reference sequence). CDR3 length equals 13 residues. V lost 4 bases and J 5 bases, leaving 9 bases between the germline ends.

The chain couples TRBV28 to TRBJ2-1, with D possibly matching TRBD2 (6 bases). The V end lost 3 bases, the J end lost 2 bases, and 17 bases lay between the germline ends. Germline assignment: CDR1 MDHEN and CDR2 SYDVKM. The CDR3 loop spans 17 amino acids. CDR3 in DNA: TGTGCCAGCAGTTTCCGGGGGTGGAGAGTGCCCTACAATGAGCAGTTCTTC. It codes for CASSFRGWRVPYNEQFF.